This T cell receptor beta chain was profiled in a study of regulatory T cells in long-lasting Graves disease. Library construction for TCR beta used iRepertoire HTBI primers and Arm-PCR of CDR3 regions. Via MiXCR, TCRdb re-called the multiplex PCR reads, giving one row per CDR3 protein. Of about 440,000 distinct CDR3 sequences in the sample, 14% to 15% are singletons; the top ten hold 16%. Time point meaning: newly diagnosed GD, antithyroid drugs for less than 3 months. The authors made the TCR library using RNA they extracted from PBMCs. A few counts support this clonotype. This sample was also put to use in a study of T cells in Graves' hyperthyroidism and ophthalmopathy. This second report adds: Exclusion followed for patients with uncontrolled infection, other autoimmune disease, pregnancy or lactation. Thyroid ultrasound and orbital computed tomography, with clinical symptoms and serum thyroxine and TRAb, informed diagnoses. HTBI primers drove first-round RT-PCR of the TCR CDR3.

The input for sequencing was peripheral blood mononuclear cells (PBMCs), taken at new diagnosis, from a patient treated with antithyroid drugs. The TCR comes from a woman in her 30s with Graves disease.

Written as DNA, the CDR3 is TGCAGCGCGAAGTGGACTAGCGGGAGGGCGTCCACCGGGGAGCTGTTTTTT. It yields the protein CSAKWTSGRASTGELFF. The chain employs TRBV29-1 and TRBJ2-2; 15 nucleotides match TRBD2. The J segment lost 4 bases and the V segment lost 7 bases, leaving 10 bases of the junction unmatched. The CDR3 has 17 amino acids. CDR1 SQVTM and CDR2 ANQGSEA come from the germline V gene.